These 20 T cell receptor beta chains were sequenced from one sample in a study of blood T cell repertoires in COVID-19. The assay was immunoSEQ multiplex PCR, and TCRdb's table has in-frame clones only and misses some. The sample includes 200,000 to 250,000 clones, 89% of them seen just once. Sequenced input: peripheral blood. Receptors were obtained from a man in his fifties or sixties who had recovered from COVID-19.

J is TRBJ2-3 and V is TRBV6-1, with 9 bases fitting TRBD1. Germline CDR1 is MNHNS and CDR2 is SASEGT. The V and J ends lost 4 bases and 5 bases, in that order; junction bases with no gene match: 16. The CDR3 extends over 18 amino acids. CDR3 sequence (DNA): TGTGCCAGCAGTGGGGGACAGGGAGAGGCTTCCCCGGGAGATACGCAGTATTTT. Protein sequence: CASSGGQGEASPGDTQYF.

The chain has TRBV5-1 and TRBJ2-2, with D maybe TRBD1 (6 bases). Germline CDR1 SGHRS, CDR2 YFSETQ. V dropped 6 bases and J dropped 1 base, with 7 bases sitting between them. The CDR3 is 13 amino acids. The DNA for the CDR3 is TGCGCCAGCACGACAGGGAACACCGGGGAGCTGTTTTTT. This gives the protein CASTTGNTGELFF.

The rearrangement joins TRBV5-1 to TRBJ1-4; D is possibly TRBD1 (5 bases). Germline CDR1 reads SGHRS; CDR2 reads YFSETQ. V shed 6 bases and J shed 7 bases, with 19 bases lying between them. The CDR3 covers 15 residues. The CDR3 region is CASTFEGRGGEKLFF. DNA for the CDR3: TGCGCCAGCACTTTCGAGGGGCGGGGAGGTGAAAAACTGTTTTTT. Full variable domain (remainder filled in from reference TRBV5-1 and TRBJ1-4): KAGVTQTPRYLIKTRGQQVTLSCSPISGHRSVSWYQQTPGQGLQFLFEYFSETQRNKGNFPGRFSGRQFSNSRSEMNVSTLELGDSALYLCASTFEGRGGEKLFFGSGTQLSVL.

The chain employs TRBV10-3 and TRBJ1-5; 7 bases line up with TRBD1. The CDR3 extends over 14 amino acids. Trimming took 6 bases from V and 7 from J; bases not matched to a gene: 9. The germline V gene encodes CDR1 ENHRY and CDR2 SYGVKD. The CDR3 region is CAIRSGQEGQPQHF. CDR3 bases: TGTGCCATCAGATCCGGACAGGAGGGCCAGCCCCAGCATTTT.

The gene calls are TRBV14 and TRBJ2-1; 9 bases agree with TRBD1. The CDR3 loop spans 15 amino acids. Germline V lookup: CDR1 SGHDN, CDR2 FVKESK. V gave up 3 bases and J gave up 4 bases; unmatched junction bases: 4. The CDR3 loop is CASSHPGQGYNEQFF. The DNA for the CDR3 is TGTGCCAGCAGCCACCCGGGACAGGGTTACAATGAGCAGTTCTTC.

This clone was recorded a few times. This chain uses TRBV7-3 with TRBJ2-1; D call uncertain. In germline, CDR1 is SGHTA, CDR2 FQGTGA. The CDR3 sequence is 14 residues long. Trimming took off 4 bases at V and 0 bases at J, with 7 bases between the two ends. CDR3 sequence reads: CASSYRASYNEQFF. CDR3 nucleotides: TGTGCCAGCAGCTATAGAGCCTCCTACAATGAGCAGTTCTTC.

The chain links TRBV30 to TRBJ1-1; TRBD1 aligns across 8 bases. J gave up 5 bases and V 2 bases, and 22 bases lay outside the gene matches. From germline, CDR1 is GTSNPN and CDR2 SVGIG (reference sequence). CDR3 size: 19 residues. CDR3 in DNA: TGTGCCTGGAGTTCAAGGAATTGGGGGACAGGAGACCCCCGGACTGAAGCTTTCTTT. Translated: CAWSSRNWGTGDPRTEAFF.

V gene TRBV6-5 combines with J gene TRBJ2-5, with 9 bases identical to TRBD1. The CDR3 totals 13 residues. V was clipped by 6 bases and J by 2 bases; unmatched bases: 1. Per the germline V gene, CDR1 is MNHEY and CDR2 is SVGAGI. The CDR3 loop reads CASRGTGQETQYF. CDR3 DNA sequence: TGTGCCAGCAGGGGGACAGGGCAAGAGACCCAGTACTTC.

The sample holds one count of this clone. The chain is built from TRBV20-1 and TRBJ1-1; D gene unclear. This CDR3 comprises 10 residues. Trimming removed 6 bases from V and 8 bases from J, with 10 bases in between. CDR1 and CDR2 from the germline V gene are DFQATT and SNEGSKA (reference sequence). CDR3 coding DNA: TGCAGTGCCCCGGTAGTGGAAGCTTTCTTT. Translated: CSAPVVEAFF.

The chain carries TRBV7-9 and TRBJ1-3; D is undetermined. The CDR3 runs to 16 residues. The V gene lost 5 bases and the J gene lost 0 bases, with 14 bases spanning the gap. Germline assignment: CDR1 SEHNR and CDR2 FQNEAQ (reference sequence). CDR3 in DNA: TGTGCCAGCAGCCCGCAGACATCTTACTCTGGAAACACCATATATTTT. As protein: CASSPQTSYSGNTIYF.

The chain recombines TRBV6-5 with TRBJ2-5; D may be TRBD1 (5 bases). Trimming took 2 bases from V and 5 from J, leaving 15 bases between them. The CDR3 contains 15 residues. CDR1 MNHEY and CDR2 SVGAGI come from the germline V gene. CDR3 sequence: CASSYQGDPGETQYF. For the CDR3, the DNA is TGTGCCAGCAGTTACCAGGGTGACCCCGGGGAGACCCAGTACTTC.

CDR3 residues: CASSLSYDRGQPQHF. CDR3 coding DNA: TGTGCCAGCAGTTTATCTTATGACAGGGGGCAGCCCCAGCATTTT. This chain connects TRBV27 to TRBJ1-5, with TRBD1 matching 9 bases. From germline, CDR1 is MNHEY and CDR2 SMNVEV (reference sequence). J lost 7 bases, V lost 0 bases, and 4 bases had no gene match. CDR3 size: 15 residues.

The rearrangement links TRBV20-1 to TRBJ2-4, with D possibly TRBD2 on 5 matching bases. V shed 3 bases and J shed 1 base, with 10 bases lying between them. Germline CDR1 reads DFQATT; CDR2 reads SNEGSKA (reference sequence). This CDR3 has 14 amino acids. The CDR3 region has the DNA TGCAGTGCTAGTTGGGAGTGGGCCAAAAACATTCAGTACTTC. This encodes CSASWEWAKNIQYF.

About this clone: In the same sample, other DNA sequences code for this CDR3. The genes are TRBV6-1 and TRBJ1-4, with 9 positions matching TRBD1. Germline V gene lookup returns CDR1 MNHNS and CDR2 SASEGT. J gave up 3 bases and V 3 bases, and 8 bases lay outside the gene matches. The CDR3 extends over 17 amino acids. The CDR3 DNA reads as TGTGCCAGCAGTGACCGTCCGGGACAGGGATCTAATGAAAAACTGTTTTTT. This encodes CASSDRPGQGSNEKLFF.

The rearrangement uses TRBV2 and TRBJ2-7; 7 bases fit TRBD1. V gave up 5 bases and J gave up 2 bases; unmatched junction bases: 9. This CDR3 region has 15 residues. Germline V gives CDR1 SNHLY, CDR2 FYNNEI. The CDR3 DNA is TGTGCCAGCAGTCCATCGGGACAGATTACCTACGAGCAGTACTTC. Translated, it gives CASSPSGQITYEQYF.

The J gene is TRBJ1-1, the V gene TRBV19; maybe TRBD1 (6 bases). From germline, CDR1 is LNHDA and CDR2 SQIVND (reference sequence). V was clipped by 3 bases and J by 2 bases, with 13 bases between them. The length of the CDR3 is 15 residues. The CDR3 reads CASSMWEQGNTEAFF. The CDR3, as DNA: TGTGCCAGTAGTATGTGGGAACAGGGAAACACTGAAGCTTTCTTT.

The chain employs TRBV7-2 and TRBJ2-7, with 7 bases fitting TRBD2. With 1 base clipped from V and 4 bases from J, the junction kept 13 bases outside the gene matches. CDR1 is SGHTA, CDR2 FQGNSA, per germline. This CDR3 is 17 amino acids long. CDR3 loop: CASSLVSLGGATYEQYF. CDR3 nucleotide sequence: TGTGCCAGCAGCTTAGTGAGTTTGGGAGGGGCAACGTACGAGCAGTACTTC.

The rearrangement uses TRBV11-2 and TRBJ2-7, with 8 positions matching TRBD1. The CDR3 sequence is 15 residues long. Losses at the gene ends were 4 bases for V and 3 bases for J; bases not matched to a gene: 8. Per germline, CDR1 SGHAT and CDR2 FQNNGV. CDR3 sequence reads: CASSSGQGWGYEQYF. As DNA, the CDR3 is TGTGCCAGCAGCTCCGGACAGGGCTGGGGCTACGAGCAGTACTTC.

This chain links TRBV5-1 with TRBJ2-1, with 7 bases identical to TRBD1. The CDR3 totals 15 residues. The germline V gene encodes CDR1 SGHRS and CDR2 YFSETQ. V trimming: 3 bases; J trimming: 8 bases; junction bases outside the gene matches: 11. CDR3 sequence: CASSWTGGTYHEQFF. CDR3 coding DNA: TGCGCCAGCAGCTGGACAGGTGGCACTTACCATGAGCAGTTCTTC.

The chain joins TRBV6-2 or TRBV6-3 to TRBJ1-5; D is uncertain. Germline CDR1 reads MNHEY; CDR2 reads SVGEGT. This CDR3 has 18 residues. Trimming left V 2 bases short and J 5 bases short, with 22 bases between. The CDR3 region has the DNA TGTGCCAGCAGTTACGCGAGGGTCGACGGGAGGATACATCAGCCCCAGCATTTT. Its translation is CASSYARVDGRIHQPQHF.